This T cell receptor beta chain was found in a study of cytomegalovirus exposure and HLA in healthy donors. This table comes from immunoSEQ multiplex PCR, and its TCRdb copy is limited to in-frame clones, with some not included. The sample carries about 110,000 clones, roughly 90% recorded once. This clone came up a few times. This CDR3 region has 16 residues. CDR1 is ENHRY, CDR2 SYGVKD, per germline. After removal of 5 bases from V and 8 bases from J, the junction contained 16 bases not matched to a gene. The chain couples TRBV10-3 to TRBJ1-2; 8 bases match TRBD1. Sequencing was performed on PBMCs. The TCR sequence derives from a woman in her late teens or twenties in good health and CMV-seropositive. CDR3 region: CAISLGQGAKIWGYTF. In DNA form, the CDR3 reads TGTGCCATCAGTCTAGGGCAGGGGGCGAAGATTTGGGGCTACACCTTC.